This record looks at one T cell receptor beta chain sequence and its context. What it binds is unknown. The PCR made use of 60 Vbeta and 13 Jbeta primers. TCRdb's table, derived via immunoSEQ multiplex PCR, lists solely in-frame clones and lacks some. In total, the table holds some 47,000 clones. This entry belongs to a study of cytomegalovirus exposure and HLA in healthy donors. The germline CDR1 and CDR2 sequences are SEHNR and FQNEAQ (reference sequence). With 2 bases clipped from V and 8 bases from J, the junction kept 12 bases outside the gene matches. CDR3 size: 16 residues. The study, taken as a whole, reports: Donors belonging to an Asian-associated ancestry cluster reportedly showed fewer N-insertions in productive TCRs than the 666-donor mean, according to what a later analysis found. Under in vitro conditions, three CMV-associated chains were confirmed as specific for CMV antigens. There were 164 TCR beta chains listed as cytomegalovirus-associated. Several top significant clusters appeared, in a later analysis, to be linked to common viral pathogens.

This TCR was recovered from a woman between 40 and 50 years old in good health and CMV-seronegative. The chain recombines TRBV7-9 with TRBJ1-1; the match to TRBD1 covers 9 bases. Sequencing used PBMCs. The CDR3 sequence is CASSLYGQGSQPEAFF. The CDR3 coding sequence is TGTGCCAGCAGCTTATATGGACAGGGGTCGCAGCCAGAAGCTTTCTTT.